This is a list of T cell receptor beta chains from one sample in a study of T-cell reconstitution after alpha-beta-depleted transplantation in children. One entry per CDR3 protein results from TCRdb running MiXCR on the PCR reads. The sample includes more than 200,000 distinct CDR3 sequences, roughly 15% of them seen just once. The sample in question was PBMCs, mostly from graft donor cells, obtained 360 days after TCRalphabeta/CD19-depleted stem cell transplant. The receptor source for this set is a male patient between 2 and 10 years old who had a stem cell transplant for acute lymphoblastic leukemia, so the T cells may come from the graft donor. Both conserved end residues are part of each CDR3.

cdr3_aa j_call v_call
CASRLRGDTIYF TRBJ1-3 TRBV12-3/TRBV12-4
CASLGEAGLNEKLFF TRBJ1-4 TRBV6-5
CASRLGGLAKNIQYF TRBJ2-4 TRBV12-3/TRBV12-4
CASSLDGFSGDFTDTQYF TRBJ2-3 TRBV11-2
CASSPLDRATEAFF TRBJ1-1 TRBV11-2
CASSEKAPGTNTEAFF TRBJ1-1 TRBV6-1
CASSALGFSGRNIQYF TRBJ2-4 TRBV5-5
CASSQAPVGSGANVLTF TRBJ2-6 TRBV14
CASGKRDSRGVNEQFF TRBJ2-1 TRBV10-1
CASSRTSGRFGEQFF TRBJ2-1 TRBV11-2
CASSFGFGYGYTF TRBJ1-2 TRBV5-6
CASSTDSGPNTGELFF TRBJ2-2 TRBV7-9
CASSLRVRGRSYEQYF TRBJ2-7 TRBV27
CASSLASSGRNYNEQFF TRBJ2-1 TRBV7-9
CASSSPGVGATKNIQYF TRBJ2-4 TRBV7-9
CASSLVGINGYEQYF TRBJ2-7 TRBV5-1
CSASPLDMFGYTF TRBJ1-2 TRBV20-1
CASSRDREFGYTF TRBJ1-2 TRBV16
CASSPPDSYEQYF TRBJ2-7 TRBV18
CASSFGELFF TRBJ2-2 TRBV6-2/TRBV6-3
CASSYYPDRSYEQYF TRBJ2-7 TRBV11-2
CASSFRQPYEQYF TRBJ2-7 TRBV5-1
CASIGTGEETQYF TRBJ2-5 TRBV5-1
CASSRPAGAPDTQYF TRBJ2-3 TRBV9
CASSLGGNPGDTQYF TRBJ2-3 TRBV5-1
CATSATGITNEQFF TRBJ2-1 TRBV24-1
CASSLRLAGYTDTQYF TRBJ2-3 TRBV13
CASSLAQRLSSDTQYF TRBJ2-3 TRBV5-5
CASSTPEETQYF TRBJ2-5 TRBV4-1
CAISGQAYGYTF TRBJ1-2 TRBV10-3
CSARPGGGEKLFF TRBJ1-4 TRBV20-1
CASSLREAGELFF TRBJ2-2 TRBV12-3/TRBV12-4